This T cell receptor (beta chain) was sequenced for a study of shared clonotypes between healthy human individuals. Amplification in unsorted PBMC replicate PCRs started from around 310 ng DNA, which equals about 30,000 T cell genomes. Generated by immunoSEQ multiplex PCR, the TCRdb table keeps only in-frame clones and is missing some. The table lists around 440,000 clones, over 60% of them singletons. Looked up from germline, CDR1 is SGHVS and CDR2 is FQNEAQ. The V end was cut by 1 base, the J end by 7 bases, with 8 bases between. This CDR3 contains 13 residues. The sequenced sample was PBMCs. The sequence came from a woman aged 40 to 50 in good health. Some clones in this sample may be carry-over from other donors' samples. The chain couples TRBV7-8 to TRBJ2-1; D is possibly TRBD2 (5 bases). CDR3 loop: CASSLDRGNEQFF. Written as DNA, the CDR3 is TGTGCCAGCAGCTTAGATCGCGGGAATGAGCAGTTCTTC.